The clone carrying this TCR beta chain was seen only a few times. These data belong to a study of patients and donors after allogeneic stem cell transplantation. MiXCR, applied by TCRdb to the RT-PCR reads, yields one record per CDR3 protein. The top ten hold more than 20% of the sample, which has 65,000 to 80,000 distinct CDR3 sequences, around 27% seen once. Sequencing was done on a sample of blood, either unsorted or a sorted T cell fraction (not recorded which). This clonotype originated in a human donor who was either an allogeneic HSCT recipient or a stem cell or donor lymphocyte infusion donor (not recorded which). It is not recorded whose cells these are; they may come from a transplant donor.

CDR3 bases: TGTGCCAGCAGTGAGAGTTGGACTGAAGCTTTCTTT. As protein: CASSESWTEAFF. The rearrangement joins TRBV2 to TRBJ1-1; D is ambiguous. This CDR3 is 12 amino acids long. V lost 3 bases to trimming and J lost 5 bases, with 7 bases between them. Germline loops: CDR1 SNHLY, CDR2 FYNNEI.